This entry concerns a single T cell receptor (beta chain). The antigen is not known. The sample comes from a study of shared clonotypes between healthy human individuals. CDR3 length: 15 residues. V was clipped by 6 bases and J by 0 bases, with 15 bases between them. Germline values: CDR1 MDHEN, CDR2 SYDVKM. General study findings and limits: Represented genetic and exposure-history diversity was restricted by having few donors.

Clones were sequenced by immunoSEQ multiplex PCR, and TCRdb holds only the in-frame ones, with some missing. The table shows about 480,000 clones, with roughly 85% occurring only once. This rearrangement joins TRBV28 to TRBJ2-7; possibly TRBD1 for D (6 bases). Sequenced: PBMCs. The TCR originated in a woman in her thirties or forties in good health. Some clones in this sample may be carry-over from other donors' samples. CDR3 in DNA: TGTGCCAGCAGAACCGACAGGAGAGGCTCCTACGAGCAGTACTTC. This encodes CASRTDRRGSYEQYF.